This is a list of T cell receptor beta chains from one sample in a study of OX40 agonist ivuxolimab in advanced cancers. Clones were read by immunoSEQ multiplex PCR, and TCRdb kept only the in-frame ones, dropping some. The repertoire has tens of thousands of clones, 75% to 90% of them found once; the top ten carry around 8.3%. This specimen consisted of CD4+ or CD8+ T cells sorted from blood, obtained in a trial of the OX40 agonist ivuxolimab. These receptors were taken from an adult with an advanced solid tumor such as melanoma, head and neck, liver or kidney cancer. Both conserved end residues are part of each CDR3. A D gene is named only where the DNA matches it firmly. Clone size is stated in some rows and not others, as once, few, many or a class when expanded.

>TRBV27|TRBD2|TRBJ2-1|NA
TGTGCCAGCAGTTTAGTAGGTGGTCGGGGGGGGGACCGTGAGGACAATGAGCAGTTCTTC
CASSLVGGRGGDREDNEQFF
>TRBV7-6|TRBD1|TRBJ1-1|NA
TGTGCCAGCAGCCTGGGACAGGGGGCGAGGGCTTTCTTT
CASSLGQGARAFF
>TRBV7-2|NA|TRBJ1-1|NA
TGTGCCAGCAGCTTACAACCTGAGTTTTCTGAAGCTTTCTTT
CASSLQPEFSEAFF
>TRBV5-1|NA|TRBJ1-2|NA
TGCGCCAGCAGCTTGGGGACAGCTACCGTCTATGGCTACACCTTC
CASSLGTATVYGYTF
>TRBV14|NA|TRBJ2-1|NA
TGTGCCAGCAGCCTGATACAGGGATACAATGAGCAGTTCTTC
CASSLIQGYNEQFF
>TRBV19|NA|TRBJ1-2|NA
TGTGCCAGTAGTCCCCGACAAGTCACTAACTATGGCTACACCTTC
CASSPRQVTNYGYTF
>TRBV18|NA|TRBJ1-2|once
TGTGCCAGCTCACCCGACAGTAACTATGGCTACACCTTC
CASSPDSNYGYTF
>TRBV7-2|NA|TRBJ2-3|NA
TGTACCAGCAGCTTAGCCTACACAGATACGCAGTATTTT
CTSSLAYTDTQYF
>TRBV2|TRBD1|TRBJ2-5|NA
TGTGCCAGCAGTTCGGACAGGGAGGAGACCCAGTACTTC
CASSSDREETQYF
>TRBV27|NA|TRBJ1-3|NA
TGTGCCAGCGGTGGTGCGGGGGGAAACACCATATATTTT
CASGGAGGNTIYF
>TRBV11-3|TRBD1|TRBJ2-6|few
TGTGCCAGCAGCCCCCCTTGGGACAGGGATCCCTCTGGGGCCAACGTCCTGACTTTC
CASSPPWDRDPSGANVLTF
>TRBV11-3|TRBD1|TRBJ2-5|NA
TGTGCCAGCAGGCCGGCCGGGACAGGGTTCCAGTACTTC
CASRPAGTGFQYF
>TRBV9|NA|TRBJ1-5|NA
TGTGCCAGCAGCCCCGGGGCCTATAGCAATCAGCCCCAGCATTTT
CASSPGAYSNQPQHF
>TRBV7-9|NA|TRBJ1-6|NA
TGTGCCAGCAGCTTAGAGGGATCACCCCTCCACTTT
CASSLEGSPLHF
>TRBV7-2|TRBD1|TRBJ1-5|NA
TGTGCCAGCAGCTTCCGGGACAGTCAGCCCCAGCATTTT
CASSFRDSQPQHF
>TRBV28|NA|TRBJ1-1|NA
TGTGCCAGCAGCATAGACACTGAAGCTTTCTTT
CASSIDTEAFF
>TRBV9|NA|TRBJ1-2|NA
TGTGCCAGCACCCCCATCGGGACAAGCTATGGCTACACCTTC
CASTPIGTSYGYTF
>TRBV4-2|TRBD1|TRBJ1-6|few
TGTGCCAGCAGCCAAGCTAGGACAGGGGGCAATTCACCCCTCCACTTT
CASSQARTGGNSPLHF
>TRBV29-1|TRBD1|TRBJ1-6|NA
TGCAGCGCCTGGACAGGGGGAAATTCACCCCTCCACTTT
CSAWTGGNSPLHF
>TRBV7-3|NA|TRBJ2-1|NA
TGTGCCAGCAGCTTAGTCGGGTCTGGGCAGTTCTTC
CASSLVGSGQFF
>TRBV7-3|NA|TRBJ2-2|NA
TGTGCCAGCAGGTTTAACACCGGGGAGCTGTTTTTT
CASRFNTGELFF
>TRBV15|NA|TRBJ1-3|NA
TGTGCCACCAGCAGGGAGGGGGGTACGCAGGCCGGAAACACCATATATTTT
CATSREGGTQAGNTIYF
>TRBV10-3|NA|TRBJ1-1|once
TGTGCCATCAAGTCGCTTACAGGGAACACTGAAGCTTTCTTT
CAIKSLTGNTEAFF
>TRBV30|NA|TRBJ1-6|NA
TGTGCCTGGAGTGAAGGGGCGCTCAGTAATTCACCCCTCCACTTT
CAWSEGALSNSPLHF
>TRBV18|NA|TRBJ1-5|NA
TGTGCCAGCTCGGGTCAGGGGAGAGGATTGGCCCAGCATTTT
CASSGQGRGLAQHF
>TRBV7-2|NA|TRBJ2-4|NA
TGTGCCAGCAGCCCCCAGGTGGGGGGAGTGAACATTCAGTACTTC
CASSPQVGGVNIQYF
>TRBV30|TRBD1|TRBJ1-3|NA
TGTGCCTGGAGTGTCAAGGGGGCAAGTGGAAACACCATATATTTT
CAWSVKGASGNTIYF
>TRBV5-1|TRBD1|TRBJ2-2|NA
TGCGCCAGCAGCTTAAAAACAGGGGATCCCGGGGAGCTGTTTTTT
CASSLKTGDPGELFF
>TRBV19|TRBD1|TRBJ1-1|NA
TGTGCCAGTAGTATAGCCCCGGGACAGGGGGCCAACACTGAAGCTTTCTTT
CASSIAPGQGANTEAFF
>TRBV5-1|NA|TRBJ2-1|NA
TGCGCCAGCAGCTACAACCTCGCTGAGCAGTTCTTC
CASSYNLAEQFF